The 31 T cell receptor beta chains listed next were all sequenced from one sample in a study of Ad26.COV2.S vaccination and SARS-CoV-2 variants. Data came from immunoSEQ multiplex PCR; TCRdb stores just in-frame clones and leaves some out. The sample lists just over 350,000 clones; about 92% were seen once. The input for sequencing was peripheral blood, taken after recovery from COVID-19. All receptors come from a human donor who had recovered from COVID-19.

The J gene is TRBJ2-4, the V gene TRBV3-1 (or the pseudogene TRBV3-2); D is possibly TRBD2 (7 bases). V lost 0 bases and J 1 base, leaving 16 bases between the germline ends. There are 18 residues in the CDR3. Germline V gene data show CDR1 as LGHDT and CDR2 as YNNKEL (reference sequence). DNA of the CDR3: TGTGCCAGCAGCCAAGATGGGAGGGGGACTATGGCCAAAAACATTCAGTACTTC. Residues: CASSQDGRGTMAKNIQYF.

CDR3: CASSLDRDRMNTEAFF. The CDR3, as DNA: TGCGCCAGCAGCTTGGACCGGGACAGAATGAACACTGAAGCTTTCTTT. The chain has TRBV5-1 and TRBJ1-1; TRBD1 matches 7 bases. The trim removed 0 bases at V and 0 bases at J, leaving 5 bases unmatched. CDR3 length: 16 residues. Germline V lookup: CDR1 SGHRS, CDR2 YFSETQ.

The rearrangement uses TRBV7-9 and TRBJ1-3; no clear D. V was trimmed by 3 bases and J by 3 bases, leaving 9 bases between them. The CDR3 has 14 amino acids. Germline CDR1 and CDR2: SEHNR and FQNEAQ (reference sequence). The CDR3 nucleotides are TGTGCCAGCAGCTTTACGGGAGATGGAAACACCATATATTTT. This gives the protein CASSFTGDGNTIYF.

CDR3 sequence: CASSLLYSGVNTGELFF. CDR3 in DNA: TGCGCCAGCAGCCTCCTTTATAGCGGGGTTAACACCGGGGAGCTGTTTTTT. The chain is built from TRBV4-3 and TRBJ2-2; 8 bases are a match to TRBD2. This CDR3 is 17 amino acids long. V dropped 4 bases and J dropped 2; count of bases not matched to a gene: 9. CDR1 and CDR2 (germline): LGHNA, YSLEER.

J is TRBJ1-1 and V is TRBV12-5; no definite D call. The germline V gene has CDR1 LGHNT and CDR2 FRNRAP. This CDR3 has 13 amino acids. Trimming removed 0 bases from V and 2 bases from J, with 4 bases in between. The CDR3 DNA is TGTGCTAGTGGTTTGGTAGTCAACACTGAAGCTTTCTTT. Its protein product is CASGLVVNTEAFF.

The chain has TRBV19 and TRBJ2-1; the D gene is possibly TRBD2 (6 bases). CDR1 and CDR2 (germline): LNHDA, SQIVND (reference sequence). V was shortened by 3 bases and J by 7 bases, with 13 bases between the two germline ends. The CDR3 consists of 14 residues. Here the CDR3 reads CASSIGGAGNEQFF. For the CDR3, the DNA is TGTGCCAGTAGTATTGGCGGGGCCGGGAATGAGCAGTTCTTC.

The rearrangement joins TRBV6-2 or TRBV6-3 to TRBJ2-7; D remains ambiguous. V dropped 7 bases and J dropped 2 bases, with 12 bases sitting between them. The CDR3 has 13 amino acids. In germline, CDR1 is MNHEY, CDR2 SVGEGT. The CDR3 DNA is TGTGCCAGCACCCCTCCAGGCACCTACGAGCAGTACTTC. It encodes CASTPPGTYEQYF.

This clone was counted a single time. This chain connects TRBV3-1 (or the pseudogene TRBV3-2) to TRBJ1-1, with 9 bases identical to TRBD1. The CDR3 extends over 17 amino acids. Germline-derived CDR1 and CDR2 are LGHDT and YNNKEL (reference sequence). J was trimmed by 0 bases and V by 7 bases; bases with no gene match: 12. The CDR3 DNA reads TGTGCCAGCACTAAGCTACAGGGACAGGGCATGAACACTGAAGCTTTCTTT. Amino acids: CASTKLQGQGMNTEAFF.

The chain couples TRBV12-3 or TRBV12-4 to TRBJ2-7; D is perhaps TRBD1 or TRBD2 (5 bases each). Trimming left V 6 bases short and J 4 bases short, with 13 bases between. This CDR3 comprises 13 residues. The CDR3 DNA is TGTGCCAGCAGGCCGGGACCAGGGTACGAGCAGTACTTC. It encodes CASRPGPGYEQYF.

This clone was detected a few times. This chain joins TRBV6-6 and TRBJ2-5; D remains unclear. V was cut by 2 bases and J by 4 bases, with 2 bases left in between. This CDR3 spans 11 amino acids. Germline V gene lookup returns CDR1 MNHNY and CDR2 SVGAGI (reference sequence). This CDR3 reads CASSYVETQYF. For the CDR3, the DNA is TGTGCCAGCAGTTACGTAGAGACCCAGTACTTC.

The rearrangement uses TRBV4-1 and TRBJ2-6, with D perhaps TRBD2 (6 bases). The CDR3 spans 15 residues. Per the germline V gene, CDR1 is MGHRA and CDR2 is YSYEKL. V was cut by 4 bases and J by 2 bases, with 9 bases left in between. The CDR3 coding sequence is TGCGCCAGCAGCCTCGGAGGGACTGGGGCCAACGTCCTGACTTTC. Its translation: CASSLGGTGANVLTF.

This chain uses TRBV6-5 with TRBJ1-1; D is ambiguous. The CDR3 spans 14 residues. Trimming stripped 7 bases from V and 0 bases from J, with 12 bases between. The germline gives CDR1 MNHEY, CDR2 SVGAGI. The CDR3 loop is CASTSQFMNTEAFF. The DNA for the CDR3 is TGTGCCAGCACTAGTCAGTTCATGAACACTGAAGCTTTCTTT.

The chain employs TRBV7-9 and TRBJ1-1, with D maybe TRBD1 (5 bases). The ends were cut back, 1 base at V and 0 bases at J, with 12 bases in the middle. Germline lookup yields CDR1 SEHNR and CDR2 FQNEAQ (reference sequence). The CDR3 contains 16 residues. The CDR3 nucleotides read TGTGCCAGCAGCTTAGGGGCAGGGCAGATGAACACTGAAGCTTTCTTT. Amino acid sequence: CASSLGAGQMNTEAFF.

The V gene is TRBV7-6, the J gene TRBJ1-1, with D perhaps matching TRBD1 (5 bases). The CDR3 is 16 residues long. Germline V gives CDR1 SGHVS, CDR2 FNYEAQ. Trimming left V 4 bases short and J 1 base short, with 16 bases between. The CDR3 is CASSSPLGLSNTEAFF. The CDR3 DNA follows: TGTGCCAGCAGCTCCCCGTTGGGACTGTCGAACACTGAAGCTTTCTTT.

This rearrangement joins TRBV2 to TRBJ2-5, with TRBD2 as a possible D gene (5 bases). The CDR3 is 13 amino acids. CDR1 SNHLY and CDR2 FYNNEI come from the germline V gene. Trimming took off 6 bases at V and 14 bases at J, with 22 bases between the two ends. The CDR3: CASSSSTGSRHYF. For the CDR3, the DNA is TGTGCCAGCAGCTCCTCTACGGGATCACGCCACTACTTC.

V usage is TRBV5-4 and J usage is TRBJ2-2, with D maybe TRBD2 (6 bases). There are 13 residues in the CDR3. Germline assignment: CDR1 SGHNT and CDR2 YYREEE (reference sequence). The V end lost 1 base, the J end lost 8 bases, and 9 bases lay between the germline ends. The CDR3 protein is CASSLMGGGELFF. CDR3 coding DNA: TGTGCCAGCAGCTTGATGGGGGGAGGGGAGCTGTTTTTT.

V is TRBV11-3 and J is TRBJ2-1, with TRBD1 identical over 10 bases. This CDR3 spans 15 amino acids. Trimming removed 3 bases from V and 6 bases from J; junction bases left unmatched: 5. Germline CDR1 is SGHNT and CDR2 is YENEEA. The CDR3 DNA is TGTGCCAGCAGCTTGGGACAGGGGAAAGGCAATGAGCAGTTCTTC. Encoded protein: CASSLGQGKGNEQFF.

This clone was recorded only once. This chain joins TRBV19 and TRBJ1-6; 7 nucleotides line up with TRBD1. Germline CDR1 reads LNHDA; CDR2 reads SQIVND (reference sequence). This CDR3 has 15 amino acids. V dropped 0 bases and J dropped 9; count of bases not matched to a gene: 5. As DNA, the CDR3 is TGTGCCAGTAGTATAGAAGAAGGGGGCTTTTCACCCCTCCACTTT. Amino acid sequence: CASSIEEGGFSPLHF.

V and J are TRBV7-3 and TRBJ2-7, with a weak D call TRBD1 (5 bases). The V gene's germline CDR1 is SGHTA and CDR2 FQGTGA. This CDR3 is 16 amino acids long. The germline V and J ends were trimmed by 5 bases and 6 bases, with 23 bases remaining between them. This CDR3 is CASSRDSPHTGREQYF. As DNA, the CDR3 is TGTGCCAGCAGCCGCGATAGTCCCCATACAGGTCGCGAGCAGTACTTC.

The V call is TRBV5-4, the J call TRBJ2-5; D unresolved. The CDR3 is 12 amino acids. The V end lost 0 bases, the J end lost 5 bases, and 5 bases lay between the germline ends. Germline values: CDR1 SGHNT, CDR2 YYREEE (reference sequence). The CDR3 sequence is CASSLDTETQYF. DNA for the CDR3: TGTGCCAGCAGCTTGGATACGGAGACCCAGTACTTC.

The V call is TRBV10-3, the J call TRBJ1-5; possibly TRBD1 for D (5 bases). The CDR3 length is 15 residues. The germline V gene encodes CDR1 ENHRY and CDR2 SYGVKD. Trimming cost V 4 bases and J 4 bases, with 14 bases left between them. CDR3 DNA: TGTGCCATCAGTGGGGGGACGGGAGTTAATCAGCCCCAGCATTTT. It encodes CAISGGTGVNQPQHF.

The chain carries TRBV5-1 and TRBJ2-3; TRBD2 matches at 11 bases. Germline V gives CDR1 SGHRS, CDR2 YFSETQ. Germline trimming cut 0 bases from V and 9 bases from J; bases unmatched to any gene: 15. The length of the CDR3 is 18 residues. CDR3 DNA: TGCGCCAGCAGCTTGGAGCCTAGCGGGGGGTTGACTTGGTTCACGCAGTATTTT. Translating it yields CASSLEPSGGLTWFTQYF.

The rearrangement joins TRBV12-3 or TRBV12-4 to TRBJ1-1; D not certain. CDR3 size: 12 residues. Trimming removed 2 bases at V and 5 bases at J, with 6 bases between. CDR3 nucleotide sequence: TGTGCCAGCAGTTTAATGGAAACTGAAGCTTTCTTT. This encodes CASSLMETEAFF.

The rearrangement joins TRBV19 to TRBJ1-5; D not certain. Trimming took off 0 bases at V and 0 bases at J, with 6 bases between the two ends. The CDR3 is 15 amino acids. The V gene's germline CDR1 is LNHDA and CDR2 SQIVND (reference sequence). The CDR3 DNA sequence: TGTGCCAGTAGTATAGAAAGGATTAGCAATCAGCCCCAGCATTTT. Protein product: CASSIERISNQPQHF.

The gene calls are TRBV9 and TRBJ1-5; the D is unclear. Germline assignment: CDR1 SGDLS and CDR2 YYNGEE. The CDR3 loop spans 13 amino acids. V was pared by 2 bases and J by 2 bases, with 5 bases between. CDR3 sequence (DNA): TGTGCCAGCAGCGTCCGAGGCAATCAGCCCCAGCATTTT. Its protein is CASSVRGNQPQHF. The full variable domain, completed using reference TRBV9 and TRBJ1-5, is DSGVTQTPKHLITATGQRVTLRCSPRSGDLSVYWYQQSLDQGLQFLIQYYNGEERAKGNILERFSAQQFPDLHSELNLSSLELGDSALYFCASSVRGNQPQHFGDGTRLSIL.

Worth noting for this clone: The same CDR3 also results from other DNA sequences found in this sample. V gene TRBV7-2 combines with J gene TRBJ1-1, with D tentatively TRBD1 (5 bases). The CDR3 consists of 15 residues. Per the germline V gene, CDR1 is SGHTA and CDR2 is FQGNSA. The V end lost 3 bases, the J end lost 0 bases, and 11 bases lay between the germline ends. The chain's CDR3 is CASSLDVQVNTEAFF. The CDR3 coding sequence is TGTGCCAGCAGCTTGGACGTACAGGTGAACACTGAAGCTTTCTTT.

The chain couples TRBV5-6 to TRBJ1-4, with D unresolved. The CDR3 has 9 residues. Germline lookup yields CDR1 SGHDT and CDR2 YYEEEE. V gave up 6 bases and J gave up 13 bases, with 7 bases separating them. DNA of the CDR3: TGTGCCAGCAACTGGAGACTGTTTTTT. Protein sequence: CASNWRLFF. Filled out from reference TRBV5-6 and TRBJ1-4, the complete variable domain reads DAGVTQSPTHLIKTRGQQVTLRCSPKSGHDTVSWYQQALGQGPQFIFQYYEEEERQRGNFPDRFSGHQFPNYSSELNVNALLLGDSALYLCASNWRLFFGSGTQLSVL.

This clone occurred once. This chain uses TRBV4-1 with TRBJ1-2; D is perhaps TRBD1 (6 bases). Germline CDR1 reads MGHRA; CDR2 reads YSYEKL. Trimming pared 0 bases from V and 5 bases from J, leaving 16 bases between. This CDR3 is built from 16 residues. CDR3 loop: CASSQDLDSEVYGYTF. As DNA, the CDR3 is TGCGCCAGCAGCCAAGATTTGGACAGCGAGGTTTATGGCTACACCTTC.

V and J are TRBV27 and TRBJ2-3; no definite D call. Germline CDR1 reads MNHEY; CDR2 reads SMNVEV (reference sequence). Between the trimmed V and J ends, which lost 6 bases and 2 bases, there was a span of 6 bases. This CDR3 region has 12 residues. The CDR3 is CASSPATDTQYF. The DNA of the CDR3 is TGTGCCAGCAGCCCCGCCACAGATACGCAGTATTTT.

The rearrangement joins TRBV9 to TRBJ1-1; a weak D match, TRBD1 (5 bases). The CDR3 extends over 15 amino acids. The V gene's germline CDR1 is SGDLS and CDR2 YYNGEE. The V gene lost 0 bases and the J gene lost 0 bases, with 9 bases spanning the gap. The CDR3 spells CASSVGQGVNTEAFF. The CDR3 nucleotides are TGTGCCAGCAGCGTAGGGCAGGGCGTGAACACTGAAGCTTTCTTT.

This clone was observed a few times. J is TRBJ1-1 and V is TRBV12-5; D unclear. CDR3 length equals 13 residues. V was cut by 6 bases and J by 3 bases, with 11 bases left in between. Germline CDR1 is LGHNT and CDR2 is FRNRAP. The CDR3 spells CASGLTGDTEAFF. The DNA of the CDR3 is TGTGCTAGTGGCTTGACGGGCGACACTGAAGCTTTCTTT.